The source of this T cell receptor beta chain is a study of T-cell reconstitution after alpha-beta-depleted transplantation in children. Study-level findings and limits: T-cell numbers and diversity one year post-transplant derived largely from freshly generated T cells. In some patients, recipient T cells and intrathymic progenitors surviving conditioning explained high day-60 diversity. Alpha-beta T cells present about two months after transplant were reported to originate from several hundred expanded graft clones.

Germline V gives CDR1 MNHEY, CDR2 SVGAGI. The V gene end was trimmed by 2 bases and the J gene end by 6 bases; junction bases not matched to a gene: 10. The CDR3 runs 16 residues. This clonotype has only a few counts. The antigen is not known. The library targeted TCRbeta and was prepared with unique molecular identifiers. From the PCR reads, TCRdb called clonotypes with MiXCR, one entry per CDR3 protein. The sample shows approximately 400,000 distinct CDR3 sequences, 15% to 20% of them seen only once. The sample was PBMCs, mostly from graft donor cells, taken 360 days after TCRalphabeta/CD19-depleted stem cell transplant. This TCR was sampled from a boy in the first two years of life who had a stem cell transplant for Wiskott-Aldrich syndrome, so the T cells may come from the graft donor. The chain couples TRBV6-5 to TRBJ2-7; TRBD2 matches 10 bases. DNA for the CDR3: TGTGCCAGCAGTTACCTTCGGACTAGCGGCCCCTTCGAGCAGTACTTC. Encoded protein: CASSYLRTSGPFEQYF.